A selection of T cell receptor beta chains follows, all from one sample in a study of T cells in Graves' hyperthyroidism and ophthalmopathy. In TCRdb, the multiplex PCR reads were re-called with MiXCR into one record per CDR3 protein. Of some 370,000 distinct CDR3 sequences listed, more than 13% are singletons. The sample was blood. These receptors all stem from a man in his fifties or sixties with Graves' ophthalmopathy. Both conserved end residues are part of each CDR3. Each record gives: D gene, J gene, V gene, clone size, CDR3 protein, CDR3 DNA. A D gene is named only where the DNA matches it firmly. Expanded clones are given a class, and other clones once, few, many or no size at all.

TRBD1,TRBJ2-7,TRBV9,once,CASSVVGTGGSEQYF,TGTGCCAGCAGCGTAGTCGGGACAGGGGGCTCCGAGCAGTACTTC
.,TRBJ2-3,TRBV27,many,CASGYGARDTQYF,TGTGCCAGCGGGTACGGGGCGCGGGATACGCAGTATTTT
TRBD2,TRBJ2-1,TRBV29-1,.,CSVDPGLAGVLDEQFF,TGCAGCGTTGACCCCGGCCTAGCGGGAGTTTTAGATGAGCAGTTCTTC
TRBD2,TRBJ2-3,TRBV28,many,CASTITSGADTQYF,TGTGCCAGCACGATTACTAGCGGGGCAGATACGCAGTATTTT
TRBD2,TRBJ2-7,TRBV20-1,many,CSARLAAIYEQYF,TGCAGTGCTAGACTAGCGGCCATCTACGAGCAGTACTTC
TRBD1,TRBJ2-1,TRBV7-2,many,CASSSMGGTGYNEQFF,TGTGCCAGCAGCTCCATGGGCGGGACAGGTTACAATGAGCAGTTCTTC
.,TRBJ1-1,TRBV5-8,.,CASSLVPLRDTEAFF,TGTGCCAGCAGCTTGGTCCCCCTCCGGGACACTGAAGCTTTCTTT
.,TRBJ1-3,TRBV7-9,few,CASTAMALGGNTIYF,TGTGCCAGCACCGCCATGGCCCTTGGGGGAAACACCATATATTTT
TRBD1,TRBJ1-1,TRBV2,many,CASRGQGVTEAFF,TGTGCCAGCAGGGGACAGGGGGTCACTGAAGCTTTCTTT
.,TRBJ2-1,TRBV4-1,.,CASSQAGLNEQFF,TGCGCCAGCAGCCAAGCCGGTTTGAATGAGCAGTTCTTC
.,TRBJ2-1,TRBV2,many,CASSERQGQYNEQFF,TGTGCCAGCAGTGAAAGGCAGGGGCAGTACAATGAGCAGTTCTTC
TRBD2,TRBJ2-5,TRBV10-3,.,CAISETPAGVGETQYF,TGTGCCATCAGTGAAACACCCGCGGGGGTGGGAGAGACCCAGTACTTC
.,TRBJ1-5,TRBV2,many,CASSPGVGGRQPQHF,TGTGCCAGCAGTCCCGGGGTGGGGGGCCGCCAGCCCCAGCATTTT
.,TRBJ2-1,TRBV11-2,many,CASSYPDSYNEQFF,TGTGCCAGCAGCTATCCAGATTCCTACAATGAGCAGTTCTTC
.,TRBJ2-5,TRBV5-6,few,CASSLVGPDQETQYF,TGTGCCAGCAGCTTGGTCGGGCCCGACCAAGAGACCCAGTACTTC
TRBD2,TRBJ2-3,TRBV2,many,CASIPLAGGTDTQYF,TGTGCCAGCATTCCTCTAGCGGGAGGCACAGATACGCAGTATTTT
.,TRBJ2-5,TRBV11-3,.,CASSLLGARETQYF,TGTGCCAGCAGTTTATTGGGGGCTCGAGAGACCCAGTACTTC
.,TRBJ1-1,TRBV4-1,.,CASSQEGLRGGEAFF,TGCGCCAGCAGCCAAGAGGGATTACGCGGGGGGGAAGCTTTCTTT
.,TRBJ2-3,TRBV19,few,CASSLPKGASTDTQYF,TGTGCCAGTAGTCTCCCTAAAGGAGCTAGCACAGATACGCAGTATTTT
TRBD1,TRBJ1-5,TRBV19,many,CASSIYDTGGSNQPQHF,TGTGCCAGTAGTATATACGATACAGGGGGAAGCAATCAGCCCCAGCATTTT
.,TRBJ1-1,TRBV30,many,CAWSLTSNTEAFF,TGTGCCTGGAGCCTCACAAGTAACACTGAAGCTTTCTTT
TRBD2,TRBJ2-7,TRBV6-1,.,CASSEASGGSTYEQYF,TGTGCCAGCAGTGAAGCTTCGGGCGGGAGTACTTACGAGCAGTACTTC
.,TRBJ1-1,TRBV30,many,CAWRPRGWTLNTEAFF,TGTGCCTGGAGGCCCCGTGGCTGGACCTTGAACACTGAAGCTTTCTTT
.,TRBJ2-5,TRBV9,many,CASSGVGVAEETQYF,TGTGCCAGCAGCGGCGTAGGGGTGGCGGAAGAGACCCAGTACTTC
TRBD2,TRBJ2-3,TRBV27,.,CASRPTSADTQYF,TGTGCCAGCAGACCTACTAGCGCAGATACGCAGTATTTT
TRBD1,TRBJ2-1,TRBV5-6,many,CASSLLSGGFNEQFF,TGTGCCAGCAGCTTGCTCTCAGGGGGTTTCAATGAGCAGTTCTTC
.,TRBJ2-7,TRBV20-1,many,CSASSIETVYEQYF,TGCAGTGCTAGTTCAATCGAGACAGTCTACGAGCAGTACTTC
.,TRBJ1-1,TRBV3-1,many,CASGDTEAFF,TGTGCCAGTGGGGACACTGAAGCTTTCTTT
.,TRBJ1-6,TRBV7-3,.,CASSLTHGTPSPLHF,TGTGCCAGCAGCTTAACCCATGGGACACCTTCACCCCTCCACTTT
.,TRBJ2-7,TRBV6-1,many,CASSSPGLSYEQYF,TGTGCCAGCAGTTCCCCGGGACTGTCCTACGAGCAGTACTTC
.,TRBJ1-4,TRBV15,.,CATSRDGQLNEKLFF,TGTGCCACCAGCAGAGATGGGCAGCTTAATGAAAAACTGTTTTTT
.,TRBJ2-1,TRBV20-1,many,CSASPPNEQFF,TGCAGTGCTAGCCCCCCGAATGAGCAGTTCTTC
TRBD2,TRBJ2-7,TRBV11-2,many,CASSHAGGFSTYEQYF,TGTGCCAGCAGCCACGCCGGGGGGTTTTCAACCTACGAGCAGTACTTC
.,TRBJ2-5,TRBV7-8,many,CASSLKPETQYF,TGTGCCAGCAGCCTTAAACCAGAGACCCAGTACTTC
TRBD1,TRBJ1-2,TRBV29-1,few,CSVAPGTAPYGYTF,TGCAGCGTTGCCCCCGGGACAGCACCCTATGGCTACACCTTC
TRBD2,TRBJ2-7,TRBV28,many,CASTPWTSGGLYEQYF,TGTGCCAGCACCCCCTGGACTAGTGGCGGGCTCTACGAGCAGTACTTC
TRBD1,TRBJ2-7,TRBV10-1,.,CASSVGTGRGEQYF,TGCGCCAGCAGTGTTGGGACAGGGAGAGGCGAGCAGTACTTC
TRBD2,TRBJ2-3,TRBV3-1,many,CASSQVASGTYTDTQYF,TGTGCCAGCAGCCAAGTTGCTAGCGGGACATACACAGATACGCAGTATTTT
TRBD1,TRBJ2-7,TRBV12-3/TRBV12-4,.,CASSPPRTGPGEQYF,TGTGCCAGCAGCCCCCCCCGGACAGGGCCGGGGGAGCAGTACTTC
.,TRBJ2-7,TRBV28,.,CASSPGQATNNEQYF,TGTGCCAGCAGTCCCGGGCAGGCGACCAACAATGAGCAGTACTTC
.,TRBJ1-1,TRBV5-8,few,CASSRGGPINTEAFF,TGTGCCAGCAGCCGCGGGGGACCGATAAACACTGAAGCTTTCTTT
.,TRBJ2-1,TRBV27,.,CASSLSTGPTYNEQFF,TGTGCCAGCAGTTTATCCACGGGCCCTACCTACAATGAGCAGTTCTTC
.,TRBJ2-7,TRBV7-9,.,CASSPTLGPDEQYF,TGTGCCAGCAGCCCCACGTTAGGTCCGGACGAGCAGTACTTC
.,TRBJ2-1,TRBV7-2,.,CASRTRTSPNQFF,TGTGCCAGCAGGACCCGGACTTCACCTAACCAGTTCTTC
.,TRBJ2-3,TRBV11-1,many,CASSTRDSTDTQYF,TGTGCCAGCAGCACCAGGGATAGCACAGATACGCAGTATTTT
TRBD2,TRBJ2-7,TRBV29-1,many,CSVAGTRKLEQYF,TGCAGCGTCGCGGGGACTAGAAAGCTCGAGCAGTACTTC
.,TRBJ1-4,TRBV6-1,few,CASSDLLTNEKLFF,TGTGCCAGCAGTGATCTCCTGACTAATGAAAAACTGTTTTTT
TRBD1,TRBJ2-2,TRBV7-3,once,CASSLYPTGVNTGELFF,TGTGCCAGCAGCTTATACCCAACAGGGGTGAACACCGGGGAGCTGTTTTTT
.,TRBJ2-7,TRBV5-6,few,CASSLDRESYEQYF,TGTGCCAGCAGCTTGGACAGGGAGTCCTACGAGCAGTACTTC
.,TRBJ2-2,TRBV2,many,CASSLSPAMNGELFF,TGTGCCAGCAGTCTCTCTCCAGCGATGAACGGGGAGCTGTTTTTT
.,TRBJ1-1,TRBV4-2,few,CASSQVSDSEAFF,TGTGCCAGCAGCCAAGTCTCGGACTCCGAAGCTTTCTTT
TRBD2,TRBJ2-1,TRBV20-1,few,CSARVRLAGVSSYNEQFF,TGCAGTGCTAGAGTCCGACTAGCGGGAGTTTCCTCCTACAATGAGCAGTTCTTC
TRBD2,TRBJ2-3,TRBV3-1,many,CASSPFHSGRGTDTQYF,TGTGCCAGCAGCCCATTTCATAGCGGGAGAGGCACAGATACGCAGTATTTT
TRBD2,TRBJ2-5,TRBV4-1,.,CASSQDNSGDQETQYF,TGCGCCAGCAGCCAAGATAATAGCGGGGATCAAGAGACCCAGTACTTC
.,TRBJ2-1,TRBV29-1,many,CSVVPGYNEQFF,TGCAGCGTTGTTCCAGGGTACAATGAGCAGTTCTTC
.,TRBJ2-3,TRBV28,few,CASSQDPADTQYF,TGTGCCAGCAGTCAGGACCCCGCAGATACGCAGTATTTT
TRBD2,TRBJ2-4,TRBV27,many,CASRTGLAGSIAKNIQYF,TGTGCCAGCAGGACGGGACTAGCGGGCTCAATAGCCAAAAACATTCAGTACTTC
.,TRBJ2-1,TRBV6-1,.,CATSRYRGAGGEQFF,TGTGCCACCTCAAGATATCGGGGGGCAGGGGGTGAGCAGTTCTTC
.,TRBJ2-3,TRBV11-2,many,CASSTPRGGQIFGGTTDTQYF,TGTGCCAGCAGCACCCCACGAGGGGGACAGATCTTCGGGGGGACCACAGATACGCAGTATTTT